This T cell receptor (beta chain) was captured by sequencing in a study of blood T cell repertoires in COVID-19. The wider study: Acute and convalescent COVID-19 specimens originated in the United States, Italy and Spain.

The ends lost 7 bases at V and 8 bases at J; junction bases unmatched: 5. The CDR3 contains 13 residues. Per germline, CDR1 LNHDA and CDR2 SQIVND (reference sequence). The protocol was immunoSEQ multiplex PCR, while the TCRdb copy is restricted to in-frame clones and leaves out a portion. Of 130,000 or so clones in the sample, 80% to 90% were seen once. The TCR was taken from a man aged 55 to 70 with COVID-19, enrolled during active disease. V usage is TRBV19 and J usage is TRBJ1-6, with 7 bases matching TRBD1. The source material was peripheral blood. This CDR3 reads CASTRDSHSPLHF. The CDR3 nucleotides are TGTGCCAGTACCCGGGACAGCCATTCACCCCTCCACTTT.